Following are 23 T cell receptor beta chains from one sample sequenced in a study of T-cell memory formation after mild COVID-19. Using its own MiXCR run on the 5' RACE reads, TCRdb lists one record per CDR3 protein. This table has roughly 550,000 distinct CDR3 sequences, 20% appearing once. Sequencing input: PBMCs or a T cell subset sorted from them (not recorded which). These receptors were collected from an adult woman who had mild COVID-19 (a few samples of this study predate the infection). Cell type and time point are not known.

The chain recombines TRBV3-1 with TRBJ2-7; D might be TRBD2 (7 bases). V was shortened by 1 base and J by 3 bases, with 13 bases between the two germline ends. There are 15 residues in the CDR3. Looked up from germline, CDR1 is LGHDT and CDR2 is YNNKEL (reference sequence). The CDR3 spells CASSQVAGAGYEQYF. In DNA form, the CDR3 reads TGTGCCAGCAGCCAAGTCGCGGGGGCAGGCTACGAGCAGTACTTC.

This chain's CDR3 is CASSPYTTSYEQYF. The CDR3 coding sequence is TGTGCCAGCAGCCCCTACACGACGTCCTACGAGCAGTACTTC. J is TRBJ2-7 and V is TRBV7-6, with D unclear. The CDR3 consists of 14 residues. The ends were cut back, 5 bases at V and 1 base at J, with 12 bases in the middle. Germline CDR1 reads SGHVS; CDR2 reads FNYEAQ.

In this sample, this clonotype turned up once. The chain has TRBV11-2 and TRBJ2-5; TRBD2 matches 9 bases. Germline CDR1 and CDR2: SGHAT and FQNNGV. The length of the CDR3 is 15 residues. V lost 5 bases, J lost 3 bases, and 7 bases stayed unmatched. The CDR3 nucleotides read TGTGCCAGCAGCAGGATGGCGGGGGGGAAAGAGACCCAGTACTTC. Protein sequence: CASSRMAGGKETQYF.

CDR3 sequence reads: CATSGGGTGIQETQYF. CDR3 coding DNA: TGTGCCACCAGTGGGGGGGGGACAGGGATACAAGAGACCCAGTACTTC. The chain is built from TRBV24-1 and TRBJ2-5; the match to TRBD1 covers 9 bases. Germline V gives CDR1 KGHDR, CDR2 SFDVKD. J lost 2 bases, V lost 5 bases, and 8 bases had no gene match. The length of the CDR3 is 16 residues.

This clonotype has just a few counts. The rearrangement joins TRBV7-2 to TRBJ2-2; D is ambiguous. Trimming left V 4 bases short and J 0 bases short, with 21 bases between. CDR3 length: 19 amino acids. Germline CDR1 is SGHTA and CDR2 is FQGNSA. CDR3 sequence (DNA): TGTGCCAGCAGCTCGAGCCCCCTGGACCGACTCCCGAACACCGGGGAGCTGTTTTTT. It translates to CASSSSPLDRLPNTGELFF. Full variable domain (remainder filled in from reference TRBV7-2 and TRBJ2-2): GAGVSQSPSNKVTEKGKDVELRCDPISGHTALYWYRQSLGQGLEFLIYFQGNSAPDKSGLPSDRFSAERTGGSVSTLTIQRTQQEDSAVYLCASSSSPLDRLPNTGELFFGEGSRLTVL.

This chain uses TRBV6-5 with TRBJ2-7, with D perhaps TRBD1 (5 bases). Per germline, CDR1 MNHEY and CDR2 SVGAGI. V shed 0 bases and J shed 3 bases, with 12 bases lying between them. This CDR3 is built from 15 residues. CDR3 sequence (DNA): TGTGCCAGCAGTTACTCAATTGCAGGGAACTACGAGCAGTACTTC. Encoded protein: CASSYSIAGNYEQYF.

This clonotype was detected once. This chain connects TRBV7-2 to TRBJ2-3; D possibly matches TRBD1 or TRBD2 (5 bases each). The V end lost 5 bases, the J end lost 3 bases, and 18 bases lay between the germline ends. CDR1 and CDR2 from the germline V gene are SGHTA and FQGNSA. The CDR3 runs to 16 residues. The CDR3 region has the DNA TGTGCCAGCAGCATCTCGGGACCCCCCGGGACAGATACGCAGTATTTT. Protein product: CASSISGPPGTDTQYF.

The rearrangement joins TRBV6-2 or TRBV6-3 to TRBJ2-1; 7 bases fit TRBD2. The germline V gene encodes CDR1 MNHEY and CDR2 SVGEGT. This CDR3 region has 16 residues. V gave up 4 bases and J gave up 9 bases; unmatched junction bases: 15. The CDR3 bases are TGTGCCAGCAGTTCCATGGGGCGGGAGATCTTCGGTGAGCAGTTCTTC. Protein sequence: CASSSMGREIFGEQFF.

This clonotype has more than one count but fewer than ten. The chain couples TRBV24-1 to TRBJ2-1; the match to TRBD2 covers 12 bases. The germline V gene encodes CDR1 KGHDR and CDR2 SFDVKD. V shed 3 bases and J 8 bases; nucleotides not matched to a gene: 7. This CDR3 spans 16 amino acids. The DNA of the CDR3 is TGTGCCACCAGTGATGACCTAGCGGGAGGGACCGATGAGCAGTTCTTC. Translation gives CATSDDLAGGTDEQFF.

The V call is TRBV10-3, the J call TRBJ2-3; no firm D call. Looked up from germline, CDR1 is ENHRY and CDR2 is SYGVKD. V lost 7 bases, J lost 6 bases, and 14 bases lay in between. CDR3 length: 13 amino acids. The CDR3 is CAIKGTSPDTQYF. DNA of the CDR3: TGTGCCATCAAAGGCACCTCCCCGGATACGCAGTATTTT.

This chain joins TRBV7-9 and TRBJ2-1; possibly TRBD2 for D (5 bases). V shed 7 bases and J shed 3 bases, with 13 bases lying between them. CDR3 length equals 14 residues. The germline V gene has CDR1 SEHNR and CDR2 FQNEAQ (reference sequence). The CDR3 reads CASTEGKLYNEQFF. The CDR3 bases are TGTGCCAGCACCGAGGGCAAACTCTACAATGAGCAGTTCTTC.

The chain recombines TRBV5-1 with TRBJ2-7, with D unresolved. This CDR3 is built from 17 residues. The germline CDR1 and CDR2 sequences are SGHRS and YFSETQ. The V gene lost 4 bases and the J gene lost 0 bases, with 20 bases spanning the gap. As DNA, the CDR3 is TGCGCCAGCAGCCTACGAGATTCGGGCTTTAGCTCCTACGAGCAGTACTTC. It encodes CASSLRDSGFSSYEQYF.

CDR3 protein: CSAPRRFVANTEAFF. The CDR3 DNA follows: TGCAGTGCGCCGCGGAGGTTTGTCGCGAACACTGAAGCTTTCTTT. This chain joins TRBV20-1 and TRBJ1-1, with D hard to call. V lost 6 bases, J lost 1 base, and 18 bases lay in between. Germline CDR1 DFQATT, CDR2 SNEGSKA (reference sequence). This CDR3 spans 15 amino acids.

This clonotype was detected a few times. CDR3 DNA: TGTGCCAGCAGCCAAGTACTCGGCAACTACGAGCAGTACTTC. Protein sequence: CASSQVLGNYEQYF. V and J are TRBV14 and TRBJ2-7; D is ambiguous. The CDR3 is made up of 14 amino acids. V was trimmed by 1 base and J by 3 bases, leaving 10 bases between them. The germline V gene encodes CDR1 SGHDN and CDR2 FVKESK.

The chain has TRBV27 and TRBJ1-6; no firm D call. V was clipped by 6 bases and J by 11 bases, with 14 bases between them. This CDR3 is built from 13 residues. Germline-derived CDR1 and CDR2 are MNHEY and SMNVEV (reference sequence). The CDR3 sequence is CASRTGWATPLHF. The CDR3 DNA reads TGTGCCAGCAGAACGGGGTGGGCGACACCCCTCCACTTT.

This clonotype turned up a few times. The rearrangement joins TRBV5-4 to TRBJ2-7; 7 bases align to TRBD1. CDR1 SGHNT and CDR2 YYREEE come from the germline V gene (reference sequence). With V trimmed by 2 bases and J by 2 bases, 7 bases remained unmatched. The CDR3 runs 15 residues. The CDR3 DNA reads as TGTGCCAGCAGCTTAGGGTGGCAGGGGGCCTACGAGCAGTACTTC. It translates to CASSLGWQGAYEQYF.

The J gene is TRBJ2-7, the V gene TRBV7-9, with 9 positions matching TRBD1. Germline CDR1 SEHNR, CDR2 FQNEAQ (reference sequence). The CDR3 is made up of 16 amino acids. V shed 0 bases, J shed 4 bases, and the junction held 7 bases outside the gene matches. This chain's CDR3 is CASSLARRGQGYEQYF. The CDR3, as DNA: TGTGCCAGCAGCTTAGCGCGAAGGGGACAGGGTTACGAGCAGTACTTC.

This clonotype showed up just a few times. CDR3 DNA: TGTGCCAGCAGTTACGGGGGCCTATCGACGTTCTTC. Translation: CASSYGGLSTFF. The rearrangement links TRBV6-2 or TRBV6-3 to TRBJ2-1, with D perhaps matching TRBD1 (6 bases). Trimming removed 2 bases from V and 15 bases from J, with 14 bases in between. The CDR3 is made up of 12 amino acids. CDR1 MNHEY and CDR2 SVGEGT come from the germline V gene.

The chain uses TRBV3-1 and TRBJ1-4; TRBD1 matches at 10 bases. The germline CDR1 and CDR2 sequences are LGHDT and YNNKEL (reference sequence). After removal of 4 bases from V and 8 bases from J, the junction contained 4 bases not matched to a gene. The CDR3 is 14 residues long. The CDR3 bases are TGTGCCAGCAGCCTGACAGGGGGCCAAGAAAAACTGTTTTTT. Its protein is CASSLTGGQEKLFF.

The gene calls are TRBV3-1 and TRBJ2-1, with 11 bases fitting TRBD2. After removal of 0 bases from V and 5 bases from J, the junction contained 6 bases not matched to a gene. CDR3 length: 17 residues. Germline CDR1 LGHDT, CDR2 YNNKEL (reference sequence). The CDR3 nucleotides read TGTGCCAGCAGCCAAGAGACTAGCGGGGAAACAGACAATGAGCAGTTCTTC. This encodes CASSQETSGETDNEQFF.

The V and J genes are TRBV7-9 and TRBJ2-1, with 8 bases that match TRBD2. Germline V lookup: CDR1 SEHNR, CDR2 FQNEAQ (reference sequence). The CDR3 extends over 17 amino acids. The V segment lost 5 bases and the J segment 9 bases; nucleotides outside the gene matches: 18. The DNA of the CDR3 is TGTGCCAGCAGCCCAGCAGTCTGGCGGGAGGTGGTCGGTGAGCAGTTCTTC. The encoded protein is CASSPAVWREVVGEQFF.

This clonotype was detected a few times. This chain joins TRBV3-1 and TRBJ1-1; D ambiguous. Germline lookup yields CDR1 LGHDT and CDR2 YNNKEL (reference sequence). Between the trimmed V and J ends, which lost 6 bases and 4 bases, there was a span of 12 bases. The CDR3 extends over 13 amino acids. CDR3 sequence (DNA): TGTGCCAGCAGTAGGGCCCACGGCACTGAAGCTTTCTTT. It codes for CASSRAHGTEAFF.

The V gene is TRBV7-9, the J gene TRBJ2-7, with a possible D match to TRBD2 (5 bases). The germline V and J ends were trimmed by 7 bases and 7 bases, with 14 bases remaining between them. The germline gives CDR1 SEHNR, CDR2 FQNEAQ (reference sequence). The CDR3 has 12 residues. The CDR3 sequence: CASTMLDLEQYF. As DNA, the CDR3 is TGTGCCAGCACCATGCTGGACTTGGAGCAGTACTTC.